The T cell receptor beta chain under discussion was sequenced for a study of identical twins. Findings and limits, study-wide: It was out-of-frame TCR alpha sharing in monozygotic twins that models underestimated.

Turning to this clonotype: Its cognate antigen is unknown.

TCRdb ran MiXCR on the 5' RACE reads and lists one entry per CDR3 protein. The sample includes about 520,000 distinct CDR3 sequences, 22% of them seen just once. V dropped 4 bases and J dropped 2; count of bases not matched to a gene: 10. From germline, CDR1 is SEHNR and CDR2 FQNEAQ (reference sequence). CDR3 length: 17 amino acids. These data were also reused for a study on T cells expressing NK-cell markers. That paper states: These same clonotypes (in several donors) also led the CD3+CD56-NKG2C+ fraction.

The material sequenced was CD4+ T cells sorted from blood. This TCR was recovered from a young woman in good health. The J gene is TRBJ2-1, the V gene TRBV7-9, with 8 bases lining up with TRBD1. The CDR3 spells CASSSRPGTGPYNEQFF. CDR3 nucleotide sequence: TGTGCCAGCAGCTCTCGGCCGGGGACAGGTCCCTACAATGAGCAGTTCTTC.